This T cell receptor (beta chain) was sequenced during a study of cytomegalovirus exposure and HLA in healthy donors. Researchers ran the PCR with 60 Vbeta and 13 Jbeta primers. Using immunoSEQ multiplex PCR, the repertoire was profiled, and TCRdb retains in-frame clones only, with some absent. The table has about 190,000 clones, around 90% seen once. The sequenced material came from PBMCs. This TCR was sampled from a boy younger than 10 in good health and CMV-seronegative.

The DNA of the CDR3 is TGCGCCAGCAGCTTGGGGTTAGCTAGCGGGACGTCCCTAACCTACGAGCAGTACTTC. Its translation is CASSLGLASGTSLTYEQYF. This chain joins TRBV5-1 and TRBJ2-7, with TRBD2 identical over 9 bases. Trimming took 0 bases from V and 2 from J; bases not matched to a gene: 15. CDR1 SGHRS and CDR2 YFSETQ come from the germline V gene. CDR3 size: 19 residues. Together with reference TRBV5-1 and TRBJ2-7, the CDR3 gives the full variable domain: KAGVTQTPRYLIKTRGQQVTLSCSPISGHRSVSWYQQTPGQGLQFLFEYFSETQRNKGNFPGRFSGRQFSNSRSEMNVSTLELGDSALYLCASSLGLASGTSLTYEQYFGPGTRLTVT.